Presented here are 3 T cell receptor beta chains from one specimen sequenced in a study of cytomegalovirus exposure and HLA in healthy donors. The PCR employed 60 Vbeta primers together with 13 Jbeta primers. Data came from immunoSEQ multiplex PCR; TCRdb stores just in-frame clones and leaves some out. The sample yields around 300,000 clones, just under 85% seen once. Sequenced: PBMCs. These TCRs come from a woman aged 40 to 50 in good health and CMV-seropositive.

CDR3 nucleotides: TGCGCCAGCAGCCCCGGAGAGGGCAATCAGCCCCAGCATTTT. This translates into CASSPGEGNQPQHF. The chain combines TRBV5-1 with TRBJ1-5; D is undetermined. V lost 4 bases and J 2 bases, leaving 10 bases between the germline ends. The CDR3 spans 14 residues. The V gene's germline CDR1 is SGHRS and CDR2 YFSETQ. Combining the CDR3 with reference TRBV5-1 and TRBJ1-5 gives the whole variable domain KAGVTQTPRYLIKTRGQQVTLSCSPISGHRSVSWYQQTPGQGLQFLFEYFSETQRNKGNFPGRFSGRQFSNSRSEMNVSTLELGDSALYLCASSPGEGNQPQHFGDGTRLSIL.

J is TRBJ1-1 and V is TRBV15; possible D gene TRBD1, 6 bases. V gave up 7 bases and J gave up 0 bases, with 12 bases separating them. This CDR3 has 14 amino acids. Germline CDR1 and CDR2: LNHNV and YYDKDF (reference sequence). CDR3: CATTPDSMNTEAFF. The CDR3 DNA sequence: TGTGCCACCACGCCGGACAGCATGAACACTGAAGCTTTCTTT.

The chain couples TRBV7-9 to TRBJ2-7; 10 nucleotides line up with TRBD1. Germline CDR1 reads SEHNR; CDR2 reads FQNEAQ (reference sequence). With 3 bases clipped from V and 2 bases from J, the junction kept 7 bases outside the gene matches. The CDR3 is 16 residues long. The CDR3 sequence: CASSFIGGTGAYEQYF. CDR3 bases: TGTGCCAGCAGCTTCATCGGCGGGACAGGGGCCTACGAGCAGTACTTC.